This TCR gamma chain was identified during a study of gammadelta T cells in human blood. On this clone: Its antigen remains unknown. A far more abundant clone sits one base away, making this likely a read error.

Study-level points and caveats: Microbial exposure reportedly appeared to drive polyclonal expansion of innate gamma-delta T cells right after birth.

TCRdb re-called the RT-PCR reads via CATT. The table has around 120 gamma-chain clones, roughly 60% seen once; the top ten hold around 60%. The CDR3 has 12 amino acids. Germline CDR1 is EGSTGY and CDR2 is YDSYTSSV. This receptor was obtained from a newborn. Sample: non-Vgamma9Vdelta2 gamma-delta T cells from cord blood. The chain employs TRGV4 and TRGJ1 or TRGJ2. The CDR3 DNA reads TGTGCCTCCTGGGATGGGCATTATAAGAAACTCTTT. This gives the protein CASWDGHYKKLF.